Sequencing of this T cell receptor (beta chain) was carried out in a study of OX40 agonist ivuxolimab in advanced cancers. Describing the broader study: Ivuxolimab, which targeted the costimulatory receptor OX40 (CD134), was an agonistic, fully human IgG2 monoclonal antibody. Partial responses occurred in three dose-escalation patients: two with cutaneous melanoma and one with hepatocellular carcinoma. Peripheral TCRbeta sequencing aimed to test whether ivuxolimab altered TCR sequence diversity and caused clonal T-cell expansion. Patients were allowed to have had prior anti-PD-1, anti-PD-L1 or anti-CTLA-4 therapy, and approximately 40% of the dose-escalation patients had previously received checkpoint inhibitors. A male proportion of almost 85% and a mean age of roughly 55 years, ranging from 23 to 79, were recorded for the dose-escalation cohort. Intravenous ivuxolimab was administered to patients every 2 weeks at six dose levels: 0.01, 0.1, 0.3, 1.5, 3 and 10 mg/kg. The paper covers the monotherapy dose-escalation part of the phase I ivuxolimab trial, which included N ≈ 52 patients. Of the approximately 54 patients in dose escalation, 19 had hepatocellular carcinoma, roughly 15 had melanoma, 9 had renal cell carcinoma and 9 had head and neck cancer.

Patients with autoimmune disease history or receiving systemic immunosuppression were excluded from the trial. Peripheral blood for TCR sequencing was collected from all dose cohorts at baseline, on cycle 4 day 1, and on cycle 7 day 1. The samples were drawn from a first-in-human, open-label, multicenter phase I dose-escalation trial of ivuxolimab. Adults with locally advanced or metastatic melanoma, renal cell, hepatocellular, or head and neck squamous cell carcinoma were enrolled in the trial. Before TCR sequencing, CD4+ T cells and CD8+ T cells from peripheral blood were sorted into separate populations. To note about this clone: Its antigen target is currently unknown. The sample holds no much larger clone one base away, and base qualities are not on file.

For sequencing of the TCRbeta CDR3 region, genomic DNA was extracted from the sorted cells. The immunoSEQ Assay was used to sequence the TCRbeta CDR3 regions. This is the immuneACCESS table as TCRdb keeps it, with only in-frame sequences that have V and J called. A part of the clones is gone; compared with another copy, unresolved V genes explain less than half, and the rest is unexplained. The sample table shows almost 90,000 clones, and around nine tenths are seen once. The ten largest clonotypes hold 1.5% to 2% of the sample. Based on the germline V gene, the CDR1 and CDR2 sequences are KGHSY and FQNENV. The CDR3 holds 15 amino acids from the cysteine to the phenylalanine. CDR3 DNA is the only sequence kept; it has 45 bases, read in frame from the first base. Germline trimming amounts to 0 bases on V and 6 bases on J, with 4 as the count of junction bases outside the gene matches. Beyond this particular receptor, the publication reports: Partial responders in the 0.1-3.0 mg/kg groups had among the lowest normalized peripheral clonal expansion, especially among CD8+ T cells. Low levels of normalized T-cell clonal expansion were also seen in some nonresponding patients. After ivuxolimab, more expanded clones were found on average in CD8+ T cells than in CD4+ T cells. At doses of 0.1 to 3.0 mg/kg, clonal expansion of both CD4+ and CD8+ blood T cells was observed from baseline to week 6. Antigen specificity was not determined for the clonally expanded peripheral T cells.

This TCR derives from an adult with an advanced solid tumor such as melanoma, head and neck, liver or kidney cancer. The V gene is TRBV16 and the J gene is TRBJ1-5, with 8 middle bases fitting TRBD1. The sequences come from CD4+ or CD8+ T cells sorted from blood, collected in a trial of the OX40 agonist ivuxolimab. The DNA reads TGTGCCAGCAGCCAATCGCAGGGGGCGTCTCAGCCCCAGCATTTT. This codes for CASSQSQGASQPQHF.